The next 30 T cell receptor beta chains were all read from a single sample in a study of cytomegalovirus exposure and HLA in healthy donors. Primers: 60 Vbeta forward and 13 Jbeta reverse. Data came from immunoSEQ multiplex PCR; TCRdb stores just in-frame clones and leaves some out. The table includes under 150,000 clones, roughly three quarters detected once. The specimen sequenced was PBMCs. The receptors stem from a male donor in good health and CMV-seronegative.

The chain couples TRBV4-3 to TRBJ2-1, with D perhaps matching TRBD2 (5 bases). Deletions cut 3 bases from V and 0 bases from J, with 9 bases between. The CDR3 consists of 15 residues. Germline lookup yields CDR1 LGHNA and CDR2 YSLEER. The CDR3 is CASSQLANSYNEQFF. The CDR3, as DNA: TGCGCCAGCAGCCAGCTAGCCAACTCCTACAATGAGCAGTTCTTC.

This clone was found once. The J gene is TRBJ1-1, the V gene TRBV5-1, with a weak D call TRBD1 (6 bases). The CDR3 is 14 residues long. Per germline, CDR1 SGHRS and CDR2 YFSETQ. V lost 0 bases, J lost 6 bases, and 12 bases lay in between. CDR3 residues: CASSLEPGVSEAFF. The CDR3 DNA is TGCGCCAGCAGCTTGGAGCCAGGGGTGTCTGAAGCTTTCTTT. Filled out from reference TRBV5-1 and TRBJ1-1, the complete variable domain reads KAGVTQTPRYLIKTRGQQVTLSCSPISGHRSVSWYQQTPGQGLQFLFEYFSETQRNKGNFPGRFSGRQFSNSRSEMNVSTLELGDSALYLCASSLEPGVSEAFFGQGTRLTVV.

The chain combines TRBV10-2 with TRBJ2-5, with D possibly TRBD2 on 6 matching bases. The V gene's germline CDR1 is WSHSY and CDR2 SAAADI. Trimming took off 4 bases at V and 5 bases at J, with 8 bases between the two ends. The CDR3 runs 12 residues. In nucleotides, the CDR3 is TGCGCCAGCAGTGCGGGGGTGGAGACCCAGTACTTC. This gives the protein CASSAGVETQYF.

This clone was counted only a few times. The chain combines TRBV19 with TRBJ2-7, with 8 bases fitting TRBD1. V gave up 7 bases and J gave up 0 bases; unmatched junction bases: 8. The CDR3 is 15 amino acids. Looked up from germline, CDR1 is LNHDA and CDR2 is SQIVND (reference sequence). Written as DNA, the CDR3 is TGTGCCAGTACCAGCAGGGGGCCTGACTCCTACGAGCAGTACTTC. Translation gives CASTSRGPDSYEQYF.

The chain combines TRBV7-2 with TRBJ2-1, with 11 bases that match TRBD2. The J segment lost 14 bases and the V segment lost 1 base, leaving 7 bases of the junction unmatched. CDR1 is SGHTA and CDR2 is FQGNSA in the germline V gene. The CDR3 totals 14 residues. The CDR3 sequence is CASSLVAGGPFEFF. The DNA of the CDR3 is TGTGCCAGCAGCTTAGTAGCGGGGGGGCCTTTTGAGTTCTTC.

This rearrangement joins TRBV4-3 to TRBJ1-2; 8 positions match TRBD1. Unmatched junction bases numbered 4, after V lost 4 bases and J lost 6 bases. The CDR3 has 13 residues. In germline, CDR1 is LGHNA, CDR2 YSLEER. CDR3 sequence reads: CASSRETGDGYTF. The CDR3 coding sequence is TGCGCCAGCAGCCGGGAGACAGGGGATGGCTACACCTTC.

The chain carries TRBV27 and TRBJ2-1; tentatively, D is TRBD1 (6 bases). The ends were cut back, 6 bases at V and 4 bases at J, with 22 bases in the middle. The CDR3 covers 17 residues. CDR1 is MNHEY and CDR2 is SMNVEV in the germline V gene (reference sequence). As DNA, the CDR3 is TGTGCCAGCAGCCTAAGACCCACAGGACAGAAATACAATGAGCAGTTCTTC. Translation: CASSLRPTGQKYNEQFF.

The rearrangement links TRBV27 to TRBJ1-1; D not certain. There are 15 residues in the CDR3. The V gene lost 2 bases and the J gene lost 1 base, with 11 bases spanning the gap. Germline CDR1 reads MNHEY; CDR2 reads SMNVEV (reference sequence). The CDR3 DNA sequence: TGTGCCAGCAGTTTAGCCCACAGCTGGAACACTGAAGCTTTCTTT. This translates into CASSLAHSWNTEAFF.

The chain joins TRBV10-3 to TRBJ2-3; D uncertain. The length of the CDR3 is 14 residues. Germline V gene data show CDR1 as ENHRY and CDR2 as SYGVKD. Trimming removed 2 bases at V and 4 bases at J, with 10 bases between. CDR3 bases: TGTGCCATCAGTGAGCCCCTGTGCGCAGATACGCAGTATTTT. Protein product: CAISEPLCADTQYF.

The J gene is TRBJ2-3, the V gene TRBV7-6; TRBD2 aligns across 9 bases. Germline V gene data show CDR1 as SGHVS and CDR2 as FNYEAQ. Trimming at V came to 1 base and at J to 8 bases, leaving 10 bases not matched to a gene. This CDR3 is 16 amino acids long. The DNA for the CDR3 is TGTGCCAGCAGCTTAGATGTGGCGGGGGGGCCGGGTACGCAGTATTTT. It is translated as CASSLDVAGGPGTQYF.

The J gene is TRBJ2-3, the V gene TRBV4-2; 11 bases are shared with TRBD2. The CDR3 extends over 18 amino acids. Losses at the gene ends were 4 bases for V and 1 base for J; bases not matched to a gene: 10. Germline CDR1 is LGHNA and CDR2 is YNFKEQ. This CDR3 reads CASSRFLAGGSGTDTQYF. CDR3 nucleotide sequence: TGTGCCAGCAGCCGTTTTCTAGCGGGGGGATCGGGCACAGATACGCAGTATTTT.

The CDR3 bases are TGTGCCAGCAGTTATATGGCGGGGAGCACAGATACGCAGTATTTT. This translates into CASSYMAGSTDTQYF. The rearrangement joins TRBV6-5 to TRBJ2-3, with D possibly TRBD2 on 6 matching bases. Germline V gene data show CDR1 as MNHEY and CDR2 as SVGAGI. Trimming removed 3 bases at V and 0 bases at J, with 10 bases between. The CDR3 loop spans 15 amino acids.

The chain employs TRBV7-9 and TRBJ2-1; no definite D call. In germline, CDR1 is SEHNR, CDR2 FQNEAQ (reference sequence). The CDR3 extends over 11 amino acids. V was cut by 1 base and J by 10 bases, with 5 bases left in between. The CDR3 DNA follows: TGTGCCAGCAGCTTAGATCTGGAGCAGTTCTTC. Protein: CASSLDLEQFF.

This chain uses TRBV5-1 with TRBJ2-5; the match to TRBD2 covers 8 bases. V lost 4 bases to trimming and J lost 5 bases; unmatched junction nucleotides: 13. Germline V gene sequence: CDR1 SGHRS, CDR2 YFSETQ. The CDR3 spans 16 residues. CDR3 in DNA: TGCGCCAGCAGCGGGGGGGATAGCGGGGTTGCGGAGACCCAGTACTTC. It codes for CASSGGDSGVAETQYF.

The chain links TRBV27 to TRBJ1-5; 9 bases are a match to TRBD1. The CDR3 sequence is 15 residues long. The germline V gene encodes CDR1 MNHEY and CDR2 SMNVEV (reference sequence). The junction had 2 bases not matched to a gene; V was cut back by 4 bases and J by 1 base. The CDR3: CASSWTGESNQPQHF. CDR3 nucleotides: TGTGCCAGCAGTTGGACAGGGGAAAGCAATCAGCCCCAGCATTTT.

This chain joins TRBV9 and TRBJ2-7, with D possibly TRBD2 on 7 matching bases. CDR1 is SGDLS, CDR2 YYNGEE, per germline. The CDR3 totals 15 residues. V lost 3 bases and J 7 bases, leaving 20 bases between the germline ends. CDR3 sequence (DNA): TGTGCCAGCAGCGCGGAGGGGGGGGACTATGGGGAGCAGTACTTC. This gives the protein CASSAEGGDYGEQYF.

The chain has TRBV4-3 and TRBJ1-3; D not resolved. V lost 0 bases to trimming and J lost 3 bases, with 9 bases between them. CDR3 length equals 15 residues. Per germline, CDR1 LGHNA and CDR2 YSLEER. In DNA, the CDR3 is TGCGCCAGCAGCCAAGACTGGGGAGGTGGAAACACCATATATTTT. It is translated as CASSQDWGGGNTIYF.

The chain couples TRBV18 to TRBJ2-4; D is unclear. Germline V gene lookup returns CDR1 KGHSH and CDR2 LQKENI. Trimming took off 1 base at V and 2 bases at J, with 6 bases between the two ends. This CDR3 region has 14 residues. As DNA, the CDR3 is TGTGCCAGCTCACCACGTGTATCCAAAAACATTCAGTACTTC. Translating gives CASSPRVSKNIQYF.

Only a few counts were recorded for this clone. V usage is TRBV15 and J usage is TRBJ2-7; the match to TRBD1 covers 9 bases. There are 13 residues in the CDR3. Germline-derived CDR1 and CDR2 are LNHNV and YYDKDF (reference sequence). V lost 5 bases and J lost 3; bases outside the gene matches: 2. CDR3 sequence: CATSPDRGYEQYF. For the CDR3, the DNA is TGTGCCACCAGCCCGGACAGGGGCTACGAGCAGTACTTC.

The chain recombines TRBV21-1 with TRBJ1-2; the DNA was not used to check the table's D call, TRBD1. TRBV21-1 is labeled a pseudogene. The CDR3 spans 15 residues. CDR3 sequence (DNA): TGTGCCAGCAGCAAAAAAAAGGACAGGAACTATGGCTACACCTTC. This gives the protein CASSKKKDRNYGYTF.

A few counts support this clone. The rearrangement uses TRBV23-1 and TRBJ1-6; 9 positions match TRBD1. TRBV23-1 is reported as an ORF; its role is uncertain. V gave up 0 bases and J gave up 7 bases; unmatched junction bases: 1. The CDR3 sequence is 15 residues long. CDR3 in amino acids: CASSQSTGGNSPLHF. The CDR3, as DNA: TGCGCCAGCAGTCAATCGACAGGGGGAAATTCACCCCTCCACTTT.

In this sample, this clone turned up a few times. The rearrangement uses TRBV2 and TRBJ2-7, with 9 bases that match TRBD1. Germline V gene data show CDR1 as SNHLY and CDR2 as FYNNEI. V gave up 5 bases and J gave up 1 base; unmatched junction bases: 6. This CDR3 is built from 15 residues. CDR3 sequence (DNA): TGTGCCAGCAGTCCCCGGGACAGGGCGTCCTACGAGCAGTACTTC. Residues: CASSPRDRASYEQYF.

The V and J genes are TRBV5-4 and TRBJ1-1; 8 nucleotides match TRBD1. This CDR3 region has 14 residues. CDR1 and CDR2 from the germline V gene are SGHNT and YYREEE (reference sequence). J gave up 3 bases and V 5 bases, and 6 bases lay outside the gene matches. The CDR3 region is CASRRQGTDTEAFF. CDR3 sequence (DNA): TGTGCCAGCAGGCGACAGGGGACGGACACTGAAGCTTTCTTT.

The rearrangement uses TRBV9 and TRBJ2-5, with D maybe TRBD1 (8 bases). From germline, CDR1 is SGDLS and CDR2 YYNGEE. V was shortened by 2 bases and J by 5 bases, with 13 bases between the two germline ends. This CDR3 is built from 14 residues. CDR3 sequence (DNA): TGTGCCAGCAGCGTTGACAGGGGAGGGGAGACCCAGTACTTC. Translation: CASSVDRGGETQYF.

This clone was counted once. The chain carries TRBV19 and TRBJ1-2, with D maybe TRBD1 (6 bases). The CDR3 runs 14 residues. V lost 7 bases and J 0 bases, leaving 12 bases between the germline ends. Germline CDR1 LNHDA, CDR2 SQIVND (reference sequence). Here the CDR3 DNA reads TGTGCCAGTATACCCAGGGGAGCTAACTATGGCTACACCTTC. As protein: CASIPRGANYGYTF.

V usage is TRBV29-1 and J usage is TRBJ1-2; 8 positions agree with TRBD1. The CDR3 runs to 13 residues. Germline V CDR1 and CDR2: SQVTM, ANQGSEA. V was pared by 0 bases and J by 6 bases, with 3 bases of the junction left unmatched. The CDR3: CSVEERTGNGYTF. The CDR3 DNA is TGCAGCGTTGAAGAGCGGACAGGGAATGGCTACACCTTC. Based on the CDR3 plus reference TRBV29-1 and TRBJ1-2, the full variable domain is SAVISQKPSRDICQRGTSLTIQCQVDSQVTMMFWYRQQPGQSLTLIATANQGSEATYESGFVIDKFPISRPNLTFSTLTVSNMSPEDSSIYLCSVEERTGNGYTFGSGTRLTVV.

This clone occurred a few times. V and J are TRBV5-1 and TRBJ1-1; 10 positions match TRBD1. V was pared by 3 bases and J by 3 bases, with 2 bases of the junction left unmatched. Germline CDR1 is SGHRS and CDR2 is YFSETQ. The CDR3 runs 14 residues. The CDR3 coding sequence is TGCGCCAGCAGCTCGGGGACAGGGGACACTGAAGCTTTCTTT. Translation gives CASSSGTGDTEAFF. Variable domain in full (rest from reference TRBV5-1 and TRBJ1-1): KAGVTQTPRYLIKTRGQQVTLSCSPISGHRSVSWYQQTPGQGLQFLFEYFSETQRNKGNFPGRFSGRQFSNSRSEMNVSTLELGDSALYLCASSSGTGDTEAFFGQGTRLTVV.

V usage is TRBV7-2 and J usage is TRBJ1-4; D possibly corresponds to TRBD1 (6 bases). From germline, CDR1 is SGHTA and CDR2 FQGNSA. The CDR3 runs 17 residues. Trimming removed 6 bases at V and 8 bases at J, with 25 bases between. This CDR3 is CASSLSRAPFQGEKLFF. The CDR3 DNA follows: TGTGCCAGCAGTTTAAGCCGGGCCCCTTTCCAGGGGGAAAAACTGTTTTTT.

The chain has TRBV4-3 and TRBJ2-3, with 12 nucleotides matching TRBD1. J was trimmed by 6 bases and V by 3 bases; bases with no gene match: 16. This CDR3 contains 19 residues. Germline CDR1 is LGHNA and CDR2 is YSLEER. CDR3 in amino acids: CASSQGRGWGTGGLDTQYF. CDR3 DNA sequence: TGCGCCAGCAGCCAGGGTCGGGGTTGGGGGACAGGGGGCTTGGATACGCAGTATTTT.

The chain carries TRBV2 and TRBJ2-4, with 9 nucleotides matching TRBD2. V was pared by 11 bases and J by 9 bases, with 26 bases of the junction left unmatched. The V gene's germline CDR1 is SNHLY and CDR2 FYNNEI. The CDR3 runs to 18 residues. The CDR3 loop is CASLETTAGVSGGSIQYF. The CDR3, as DNA: TGTGCCTCCTTAGAGACGACAGCCGGGGTCAGCGGGGGGAGCATTCAGTACTTC.